The 17 T cell receptor beta chains reported below all come from one sample, sequenced in a study of tumor and adjacent non-tumor tissue in lung cancer. The template was RNA from unsorted bulk tissue. TCRbeta libraries were built with three rounds of nested PCR, modified from ARM-PCR. TCRdb re-derived calls from the multiplex PCR reads in MiXCR, one entry per CDR3 protein. The repertoire has approximately 76,000 distinct CDR3 sequences, 55% to 70% of them found once; the top ten carry roughly 13%. The sequenced sample was lung tumor tissue. The receptors were gathered from a woman between 65 and 79 years old with non-small cell lung cancer.

V usage is TRBV6-1 and J usage is TRBJ2-3; 10 bases line up with TRBD1. The germline V gene has CDR1 MNHNS and CDR2 SASEGT. The CDR3 length is 13 residues. V lost 11 bases and J lost 7; bases outside the gene matches: 9. CDR3 DNA sequence: TGTGCCCTGGGACAGGGGCTGACAAATACGCAGTATTTT. Encoded protein: CALGQGLTNTQYF.

This clonotype was observed at least ten times. The chain is built from TRBV6-1 and TRBJ2-3, with TRBD2 identical over 8 bases. Per the germline V gene, CDR1 is MNHNS and CDR2 is SASEGT. The V gene end was trimmed by 3 bases and the J gene end by 0 bases; junction bases not matched to a gene: 2. This CDR3 contains 15 residues. In nucleotides, the CDR3 is TGTGCCAGCAGTGATCCTAGCGGGAGCACAGATACGCAGTATTTT. It codes for CASSDPSGSTDTQYF.

V and J are TRBV20-1 and TRBJ2-1; 8 bases line up with TRBD1. The junction had 5 bases not matched to a gene; V was cut back by 4 bases and J by 0 bases. CDR3 length: 15 residues. CDR1 and CDR2 (germline): DFQATT, SNEGSKA (reference sequence). CDR3 DNA: TGCAGTGCTACCGCCGGACAGGGCTCCTACAATGAGCAGTTCTTC. It encodes CSATAGQGSYNEQFF.

With respect to this clonotype: A read error is possible here, since a much larger clone lies one base away. This chain joins TRBV20-1 and TRBJ2-1; no firm D call. The CDR3 runs 17 residues. CDR1 and CDR2 (germline): DFQATT, SNEGSKA (reference sequence). V shed 0 bases and J shed 2 bases, with 17 bases lying between them. CDR3 in amino acids: CSARDLVRPSPYNEQFF. In nucleotides, the CDR3 is TGCAGTGCTAGAGATCTCGTGCGACCAAGCCCCTACAATGAGCAGTTCTTC.

This clonotype was seen only a few times. This could be a read error, since a much larger clone is one nucleotide away. The rearrangement uses TRBV10-2 and TRBJ2-3; TRBD2 agrees at 9 bases. V trimming: 5 bases; J trimming: 3 bases; junction bases outside the gene matches: 6. Germline values: CDR1 WSHSY, CDR2 SAAADI. The CDR3 contains 15 residues. The DNA for the CDR3 is TGCGCCAGCAGTCTTAGCGGGGGAGTTACAGATACGCAGTATTTT. Translated, it gives CASSLSGGVTDTQYF.

About this clonotype itself: A much larger clonotype is one base distant, so this may be a read error. The gene calls are TRBV28 and TRBJ2-7, with D unclear. V dropped 6 bases and J dropped 3 bases, with 15 bases sitting between them. Germline values: CDR1 MDHEN, CDR2 SYDVKM. CDR3 length equals 14 residues. The CDR3 sequence: CASSPNGAVYEQYF. DNA for the CDR3: TGTGCCAGCAGCCCCAACGGTGCTGTCTACGAGCAGTACTTC.

Details on this clonotype: The junction departs from germline at one end; a sequencing error may be responsible. Written as DNA, the CDR3 is TGTACCAGCAGTCAGTCCGACATGGAGGGCTACGAGCAGTACTTC. It yields the protein CTSSQSDMEGYEQYF. This sequence joins TRBV12-3 or TRBV12-4 and TRBJ2-7, with a weak D call TRBD2 (6 bases). The CDR3 sequence is 15 residues long.

Comments on this clonotype: A much larger clone lies one base from this, so it may be a read error. J is TRBJ2-7 and V is TRBV28; D is ambiguous. The CDR3 totals 13 residues. Germline V CDR1 and CDR2: MDHEN, SYDVKM. CDR3 loop: CASNLNRPYEQYF. As DNA, the CDR3 is TGTGCCAGCAATTTAAACAGACCCTACGAGCAGTACTTC.

A word on this clonotype: An end of the junction does not agree with germline; a read error may underlie this. This chain uses TRBV6-5 with TRBJ2-1, with D uncertain. This CDR3 has 12 amino acids. Germline V CDR1 and CDR2: MNHEY, SVGAGI. The DNA for the CDR3 is TGTGCCAGTAGTTCCCTGCCAAATGAGCAGTTCTTC. Amino acids: CASSSLPNEQFF.

This clonotype was observed a few times. The conserved phenylalanine or tryptophan normally closing the CDR3 is absent here, so this likely arose from a read error. This rearrangement joins TRBV5-1 to TRBJ1-5; 10 bases align to TRBD1. Germline V lookup: CDR1 SGHRS, CDR2 YFSETQ. This CDR3 spans 13 amino acids. The J segment lost 9 bases and the V segment lost 0 bases, leaving 0 bases of the junction unmatched. The CDR3 sequence: CASSLGTGGPQHL. The CDR3 nucleotides read TGCGCCAGCAGCTTGGGGACAGGGGGGCCCCAGCATCTT.

At least ten counts were recorded for this clonotype. V gene TRBV24-1 combines with J gene TRBJ2-7; D remains unclear. This CDR3 has 11 amino acids. Per germline, CDR1 KGHDR and CDR2 SFDVKD. V was clipped by 4 bases and J by 5 bases, with 5 bases between them. Written as DNA, the CDR3 is TGTGCCACCAGTGACCAGGACGAGCAGTACTTC. This translates into CATSDQDEQYF.

In its sample, this clonotype was seen many times. This sequence joins TRBV28 and TRBJ2-7; the match to TRBD2 covers 7 bases. This CDR3 region has 15 residues. Looked up from germline, CDR1 is MDHEN and CDR2 is SYDVKM. The junction had 9 bases not matched to a gene; V was cut back by 5 bases and J by 2 bases. The CDR3 is CASSPEAGSPYEQYF. CDR3 coding DNA: TGTGCCAGCAGTCCAGAAGCGGGATCTCCCTACGAGCAGTACTTC.

Notes on this clonotype: The junction shows a germline mismatch at one end, possibly a read error. The chain combines TRBV13 with TRBJ2-7; TRBD2 might be the D (6 bases). This CDR3 has 14 amino acids. CDR1 PRHDT and CDR2 FYEKMQ come from the germline V gene (reference sequence). The DNA for the CDR3 is TGTGCCATCAGCTTTGGGGGGACCTCCTACGAGCAGTACTTC. Residues: CAISFGGTSYEQYF.

The sample holds many counts of this clonotype. This chain uses TRBV10-3 with TRBJ2-1; TRBD2 agrees at 10 bases. After removal of 2 bases from V and 9 bases from J, the junction contained 10 bases not matched to a gene. This CDR3 has 16 residues. Germline V gives CDR1 ENHRY, CDR2 SYGVKD. CDR3 amino acids: CAISESASGSGSEQFF. CDR3 nucleotides: TGTGCCATCAGTGAGAGCGCTAGCGGGAGTGGTAGTGAGCAGTTCTTC.

About this clonotype: A much larger clone sits a single nucleotide away, making a read error possible. V and J are TRBV12-3 or TRBV12-4 and TRBJ2-7; D gene ambiguous. This CDR3 contains 13 residues. CDR3 region: CPSSLGRSYEQYF. The CDR3 DNA follows: TGTCCCAGCAGTTTAGGACGATCCTACGAGCAGTACTTC.

Comments on this clonotype: Because it lacks the conserved phenylalanine or tryptophan at the end, this CDR3 is likely a read error. This chain joins TRBV4-1 and TRBJ1-6; D is undetermined. Deletions cut 5 bases from V and 5 bases from J, with 16 bases between. CDR1 and CDR2 (germline): MGHRA, YSYEKL. This CDR3 comprises 16 residues. The DNA for the CDR3 is TGCGCCAGCAGCTATTCCACGGTCACCGATAATTCACCCCTCCACTTA. This codes for CASSYSTVTDNSPLHL.

This clonotype was found many times. J is TRBJ2-2 and V is TRBV10-3, with TRBD1 matching over 8 bases. J was trimmed by 1 base and V by 11 bases; bases with no gene match: 3. The V gene's germline CDR1 is ENHRY and CDR2 SYGVKD. This CDR3 spans 13 amino acids. CDR3 residues: CALGQENTGELFF. The CDR3 DNA sequence: TGTGCCTTGGGACAGGAGAACACCGGGGAGCTGTTTTTT.